The present T cell receptor (beta chain) was sequenced within a study of beta chain features in type 1 diabetes. About the research overall: Investigators examined around 98 million sorted cells across all samples.

Reverse transcription of all isolated RNA meant that expressed TCRB transcripts were sequenced. Libraries were prepared by immunoSEQ multiplex PCR; TCRdb keeps only in-frame clonotypes and omits some of them. The sample includes some 52,000 clones, roughly 40% of them seen just once. Germline V gene data show CDR1 as LGHNT and CDR2 as FRNRAP. The CDR3 loop spans 13 amino acids. V was pared by 1 base and J by 5 bases, with 8 bases between. Study-level results: A moderate, significant TCRB CDR3 shortening appeared in type 1 diabetes across four CD4+ subsets. PCR might favor shorter templates, equally in patients and controls.

A word on this clone: What it binds is not known.

The sequenced sample consisted of Tregs from blood. The sequence derives from a man aged 25-45 years with type 1 diabetes. The chain has TRBV12-5 and TRBJ2-5, with no clear D. This CDR3 is CASGLDNTETQYF. The CDR3 coding sequence is TGTGCTAGTGGTTTGGATAACACGGAGACCCAGTACTTC. Combining the CDR3 with reference TRBV12-5 and TRBJ2-5 gives the whole variable domain DARVTQTPRHKVTEMGQEVTMRCQPILGHNTVFWYRQTMMQGLELLAYFRNRAPLDDSGMPKDRFSAEMPDATLATLKIQPSEPRDSAVYFCASGLDNTETQYFGPGTRLLVL.